Reported below is one T cell receptor beta chain. What it binds is not known. Pre-culture CD4+ samples were sequenced deeply, targeting around 200,000 T cell genomes. Assay used: immunoSEQ multiplex PCR; TCRdb lists only in-frame clones, some missing. The sample carries around 100,000 clones, approximately 92% recorded once. The data are from a study of T cell repertoires and HLA-DP antigens. Study-level information: CD4+ T cells were cocultured with HeLa cells expressing HLA-DP.

Study-wide results and limits: Clones undetected before culture averaged 36.3% against one allele and around 53% against the other.

This CDR3 has 11 amino acids. CDR1 is DFQATT and CDR2 is SNEGSKA in the germline V gene (reference sequence). V was cut by 2 bases and J by 6 bases, with 4 bases left in between. V gene TRBV20-1 combines with J gene TRBJ2-2; no reliable D call. This sequence was found in a woman aged 18 to 35 in good health and CMV-seronegative. The sample consisted of CD4+ T cells from PBMCs. The CDR3 DNA reads as TGCAGTGCTAGAAATCCCGGGGAGCTGTTTTTT. Amino acids: CSARNPGELFF.